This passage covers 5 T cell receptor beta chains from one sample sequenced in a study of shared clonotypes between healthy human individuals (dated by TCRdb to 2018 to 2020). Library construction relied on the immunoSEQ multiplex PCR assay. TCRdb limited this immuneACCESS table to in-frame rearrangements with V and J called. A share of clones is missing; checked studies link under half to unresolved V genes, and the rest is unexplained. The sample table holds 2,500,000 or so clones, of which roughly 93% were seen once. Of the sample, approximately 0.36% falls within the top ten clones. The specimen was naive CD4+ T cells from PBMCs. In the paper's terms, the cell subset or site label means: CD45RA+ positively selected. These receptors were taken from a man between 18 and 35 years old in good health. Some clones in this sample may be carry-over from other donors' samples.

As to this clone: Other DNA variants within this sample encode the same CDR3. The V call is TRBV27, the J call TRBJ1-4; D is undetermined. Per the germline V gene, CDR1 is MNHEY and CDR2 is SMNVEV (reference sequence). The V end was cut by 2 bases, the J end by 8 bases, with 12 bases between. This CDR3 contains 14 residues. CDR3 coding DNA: TGTGCCAGCAGTTTAAAGGGAGGTAGGGAAAAACTGTTTTTT. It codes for CASSLKGGREKLFF.

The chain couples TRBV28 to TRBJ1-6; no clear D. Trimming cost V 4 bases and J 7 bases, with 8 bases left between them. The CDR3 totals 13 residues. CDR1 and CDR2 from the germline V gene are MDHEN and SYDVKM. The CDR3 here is CASSWPRNSPLHF. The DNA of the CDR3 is TGTGCCAGCAGTTGGCCAAGAAATTCACCCCTCCACTTT.

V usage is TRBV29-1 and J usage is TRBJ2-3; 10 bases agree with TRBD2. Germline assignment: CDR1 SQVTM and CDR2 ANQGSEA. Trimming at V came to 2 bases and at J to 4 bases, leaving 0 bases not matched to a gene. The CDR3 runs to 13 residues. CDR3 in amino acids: CSVELAGADTQYF. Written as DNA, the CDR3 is TGCAGCGTTGAACTAGCGGGAGCAGATACGCAGTATTTT.

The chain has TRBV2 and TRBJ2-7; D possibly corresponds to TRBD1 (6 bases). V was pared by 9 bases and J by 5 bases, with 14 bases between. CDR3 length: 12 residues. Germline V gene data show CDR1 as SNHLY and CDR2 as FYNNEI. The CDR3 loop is CASNREYHEQYF. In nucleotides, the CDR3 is TGTGCCAGTAACAGGGAGTACCACGAGCAGTACTTC.

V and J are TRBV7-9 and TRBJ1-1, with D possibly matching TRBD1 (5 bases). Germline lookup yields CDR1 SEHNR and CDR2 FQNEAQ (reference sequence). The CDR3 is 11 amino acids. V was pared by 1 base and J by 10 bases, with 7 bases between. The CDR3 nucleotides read TGTGCCAGCAGCTTAGGGGGGACAGCTTTCTTT. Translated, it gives CASSLGGTAFF.